This TCR beta chain is from a study of CD8+ T cells in alopecia areata. Study at large: It was oral tofacitinib, at 5 to 10 mg twice daily, that treated patients received. Tofacitinib dosing lasted 6 to 18 months, which was then followed by 6 months off drug.

CDR1 and CDR2 (germline): LGHNA, YNFKEQ. CDR3 size: 16 residues. V was shortened by 1 base and J by 4 bases, with 16 bases between the two germline ends. For this clone: The antigen remains undetermined. A read error may be the cause here, since a much bigger clone is one base away. Other DNA variants within this sample encode the same CDR3.

Notes on the study in general: In patients, TCRs were shared less clearly than in mice, and HLA may possibly be involved. Sequencing of scalp samples also includes resident alphabeta T cells from normal skin.

Following extraction, RNA underwent reverse transcription to cDNA, which served as the sequencing template. This table comes from immunoSEQ multiplex PCR, and its TCRdb copy is limited to in-frame clones, with some not included. The table has approximately 180,000 clones, approximately 59% seen once. This chain uses TRBV4-2 with TRBJ1-1, with D unclear. The sample consisted of CD4+ T cells sorted from blood, taken at week 0. This receptor was obtained from a human donor with alopecia areata. CDR3 nucleotides: TGTGCCAGCAGCCAAGCACTGTGGTCCAGCACCACTGAAGCTTTCTTT. The encoded protein is CASSQALWSSTTEAFF.